This T cell receptor (beta chain) was recorded in a study of cytomegalovirus exposure and HLA in healthy donors (dated by TCRdb to the late 2010s). For context, the study as a whole: An earlier analysis of roughly 500 of the donors reported 250 to 300 Gb of sequence data and 117 million unique TCR beta sequences from around 200 million T cells. In a later analysis, previously published TCR beta repertoires from some 640 donors were re-analyzed and high-resolution HLA genotyping was added so that TCR occurrence patterns could be studied. Alongside the repertoire data, information on donor age, sex, ethnicity and CMV serostatus was compiled. The study was designed to test whether signatures of past pathogen exposure could be identified by cataloging public T cell receptors. In an earlier analysis of 587 of the donors, high-throughput TCR beta sequencing was used to judge whether each TCR beta V gene segment behaved as functional or pseudogenic. Class I and class II HLA loci were covered by the typing at four-digit resolution. Across 398 genotyped donors of the cohort, an average of roughly 200,000 unique TCR beta nucleotide sequences per donor were sequenced, and 15% to 20% of those sequences were non-productive. The later analysis used no new phenotypic data to find candidate immune exposures, relying instead on TCR beta sequences and their occurrence across donors. Five DR-DQ haplotypes were handled as single units for association and clustering because linkage in the cohort was strong. The study used immunosequencing to profile the T cell repertoires of 600 to 850 subjects and linked those repertoires to cytomegalovirus serostatus. The number of donors typed differed by locus, with 629-630 for A, B, C, DRB1 and DQB1, roughly 520 for DQA1, about 610 for DPA1, and over 400 for DPB1. A later genetic analysis took genome-wide SNP genotypes for about 55% of the 666 donors and used that subset as a discovery cohort. Every repertoire in the discovery cohort had been generated on one and the same sequencing platform. In addition to the first cohort of approximately 650 subjects, a separate validation cohort of some 120 different subjects was used. Of the roughly 430 genotyped donors, 81% fell in the genetic ancestry cluster associated with self-reported Caucasian donors. The study combined high-throughput TCR immunosequencing, statistical association of individual TCRs with disease status, and machine learning to predict cytomegalovirus infection status. An early release that covered roughly 600 HLA-typed donors contained approximately 290 gigabases of sequencing data and 75 million to 100 million unique TCR sequences. On the study overall, not on this receptor specifically: Roughly uniform sequencing depth across donors was assumed in presence/absence analyses, although this assumption may not hold. Strong co-occurrence of HLA alleles, especially DR and DQ, made assigning TCR associations to individual alleles difficult. In a later analysis, around 15,000 TCR beta sequences were associated with specific HLA alleles at a false discovery rate of 0.05. HLA typing was unavailable for some donors at each locus, so association tests used only the typed subset. It was suggested by the authors that the approach could potentially be generalized to other disease states and immunological phenotypes. A cluster of highly shared sequence variants was judged likely to represent a technical artifact of the sequencing pipeline. Cytomegalovirus status was reported to be diagnosed by the classifier with high specificity and sensitivity in both the original and validation cohorts. Some IMGT-functional V segments, including TRBV6-2 and TRBV6-3, could not be distinguished by the 87-base-pair reads and were therefore excluded. Fewer than 20 rarely observed V segments, including chromosome 9 orphons, were excluded from the earlier analysis of a few hundred of the donors because counts were too low. The study listed approximately 150 TCR beta chains as associated with cytomegalovirus. A further reported finding was that TCR beta sequences accurately predicted the HLA-A and HLA-B alleles for most subjects in the first cohort. Across donors, most TCR sequences were observed very rarely, whereas some public TCRs were present in many individuals. In a later analysis, several top co-occurrence clusters were reported to appear linked to parvovirus B19, influenza, CMV and Epstein-Barr virus. In a later genetic analysis, a missense DCLRE1C variant was associated with V-gene and J-gene trimming of TCR beta chains, and the association was replicated in an independent cohort. Only TCR beta chains were sequenced in this cohort, and the absence of alpha or paired-chain data limited detectable features. A later analysis found that most CMV-associated TCR beta chains appeared HLA-restricted, with HLA associations seemingly driven largely by CMV exposure. A later genetic analysis reported fewer N-insertions in productive TCRs among donors in an Asian-associated ancestry cluster than the roughly 670-donor mean. Compared with equally common non-associated chains, HLA-associated TCR beta chains in a later analysis were more clonally expanded and had lower generation probabilities. In a later analysis, the rate of TCR association differed among HLA loci, with DRB1 alleles having the most associated TCRs and HLA-C alleles having the fewest. A few of the identified cytomegalovirus-associated TCR beta chains were confirmed in vitro to be specific for cytomegalovirus antigens. Immune exposure information for the cohort was limited to CMV serostatus. An earlier analysis of 587 of the donors showed that most TCR beta V segments appeared in productive rearrangements either about 90% or about 30% of the time, which broadly matched IMGT annotations. Correlated functional status among segregating V segments might reflect linkage disequilibrium, but an unknown experimental factor could not be ruled out.

The method was the immunoSEQ multiplex PCR assay. For the multiplex PCR, a mixture combining 60 forward primers for TCR Vbeta segments and 13 reverse primers for TCR Jbeta segments was used. The CDR3 region of rearranged TCR beta genes was amplified from genomic DNA with a multiplex PCR assay. The amplified TCR beta libraries were sequenced on the Illumina HiSeq System as 87-base-pair reads. For the original study's pipeline: A later analysis tallied 80 million to 95 million unique TCR beta chains across the roughly 610 repertoires, and about 12 million of those chains were shared by two or more donors. Raw reads were error-corrected and collapsed into unique sequences by a nearest-neighbor algorithm in which closely related sequences were merged to remove PCR and sequencing errors. To assign V, D and J gene segments, CDR3 sequences were aligned to IMGT reference sequences. For a sequence to be retained, a match of at least six nucleotides to both a V gene segment and a J gene segment was required. A rearrangement was called productive if the CDR3 had no stop codons and remained in frame with V and J, and every other rearrangement was called non-productive. Following IMGT convention, CDR3 was defined as the stretch from the second conserved V-encoded cysteine to the conserved J-encoded phenylalanine. The earlier analysis of 587 of the donors excluded any sequence lacking an unambiguous match to a single V gene segment. In an earlier analysis of 450 to 700 of the donors, V segments were called functional above 56.7% productive rearrangements and were called segregating when the between-donor standard deviation exceeded 5%. A statistical classification framework was built for diagnosing cytomegalovirus status from the catalog of TCR beta chain sequences. In a later analysis, TCR nucleotide sequences were compared against IMGT/GENE-DB human TR gene sequences so that V and J genes could be assigned. Using the TCRdist pipeline, a later analysis assigned CDR3 sequences along with most-parsimonious VDJ recombination scenarios. A later analysis defined each TCR beta chain by its CDR3 amino acid sequence plus V-gene family, and excluded reads lacking a unique V-gene family. To address suspected cross-contamination and a sequencing artifact, a later analysis removed some 620 highly shared, low-generation-probability nucleotide sequences. A later analysis calculated a clonal expansion index for each public chain from normalized within-repertoire ranks of inferred template counts. In a later analysis, generation probabilities were computed with a VDJ recombination model fitted to out-of-frame rearrangements, and the resulting probabilities were checked against IGoR. Hypergeometric tests were used in a later analysis to score TCR-TCR, TCR-HLA and TCR-CMV co-occurrence, with a repertoire-size bias correction applied to the TCR pairs. A later analysis estimated false discovery rates by permuting HLA or CMV assignments 20 times. In a later analysis, co-occurring TCRs were grouped using DBSCAN, with TCRdist sequence similarity added in when clustering inside HLA-allele-positive subsets. Co-occurrence clustering excluded repertoires with fewer than 30,000 or more than 120,000 public chains, plus five with anomalous nucleotide sharing. As stored in TCRdb, this immuneACCESS dataset retains in-frame rearrangements with V and J assigned. A fraction of the clones does not appear; measured against another copy, unresolved V genes explain less than half of the discrepancy, and the remainder lacks a known reason. That table is the source of V, J and clone size, and D and trimming were worked out from the DNA. The sample table records just over 95,000 clones; under 80% of these occur just once. Of the sample, roughly 8% is held by the ten largest clones.

Details on this clone: Its antigen is currently not known. Base qualities are not at hand, and no much larger clone is one base apart.

From the cysteine through the phenylalanine, the CDR3 covers 14 amino acids. Only the CDR3 DNA stays, 42 bases, in frame from base 1. From a lookup of the germline V gene (reference sequence), CDR1 and CDR2 are LNHDA and SQIVND. A distance of 11 bases separates the germline ends of V and J, which lose 1 base and 5 bases respectively. In total, roughly 670 healthy bone marrow donors made up the cohort. At the time of sampling, all cohort members were nominally healthy, though unrecorded immune exposures were likely present. CMV serostatus was recorded as positive for about 300 and negative for about half of the 666 cohort members, whereas no CMV serostatus was recorded for the donor in question. A peripheral blood sample was collected from each donor, and TCR beta sequencing was performed on peripheral blood mononuclear cells. Genomic DNA extraction from the blood cell samples was performed with the Qiagen DNeasy Blood Extraction Kit.

The V and J segments used are TRBV19 and TRBJ1-2; too little of a D gene remains to name it. The clonotype was recovered from a human donor in good health. The sample was PBMCs. This receptor carries the CDR3 CASSIAGEAYGYTF. The sequenced DNA is TGTGCCAGTAGTATAGCCGGGGAGGCTTATGGCTACACCTTC.